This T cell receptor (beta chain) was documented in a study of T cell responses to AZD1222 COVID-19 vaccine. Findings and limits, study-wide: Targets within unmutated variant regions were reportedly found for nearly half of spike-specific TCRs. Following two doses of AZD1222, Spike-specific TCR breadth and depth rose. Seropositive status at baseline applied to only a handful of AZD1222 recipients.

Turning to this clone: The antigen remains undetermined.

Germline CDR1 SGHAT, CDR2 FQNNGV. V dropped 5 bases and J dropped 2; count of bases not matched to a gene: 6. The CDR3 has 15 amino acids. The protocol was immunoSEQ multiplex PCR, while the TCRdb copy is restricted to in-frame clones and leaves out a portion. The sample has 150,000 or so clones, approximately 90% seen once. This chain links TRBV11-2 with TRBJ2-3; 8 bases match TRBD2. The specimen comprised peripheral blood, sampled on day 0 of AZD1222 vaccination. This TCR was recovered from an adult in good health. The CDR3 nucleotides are TGTGCCAGCAGCCTGGGCGGGGGGACCACAGATACGCAGTATTTT. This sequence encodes CASSLGGGTTDTQYF.